Listed below are T cell receptor beta chains from one sample, sequenced in a study of T cell changes during pregnancy in multiple sclerosis. Sequencing was performed with immunoSEQ multiplex PCR; in TCRdb, only in-frame clones are kept and a portion is missing. The data hold roughly 110,000 clones, with 85% to 95% observed a single time. The sample here was peripheral blood, taken in the third trimester of pregnancy. These receptors were collected from a female donor in good health, enrolled as a control in a pregnancy study. Each CDR3 is given with its conserved first and last residue. Fields, in order: J gene, V gene, D gene, clone size, CDR3 protein, CDR3 DNA. A D gene is named only where the DNA matches it firmly. Expanded clones are given a class, and other clones once, few, many or no size at all.

j_gene: TRBJ2-1
v_gene: TRBV7-2
d_gene: TRBD1
abundance: NA
CDR3aa: CASSLTRDSYNEQFF
CDR3nt: TGTGCCAGCAGCTTAACCCGGGACAGTTACAATGAGCAGTTCTTC

j_gene: TRBJ2-3
v_gene: TRBV5-4
d_gene: NA
abundance: NA
CDR3aa: CASSLAAGETDTQYF
CDR3nt: TGTGCCAGCAGCTTGGCGGCAGGGGAAACAGATACGCAGTATTTT

j_gene: TRBJ1-2
v_gene: TRBV7-2
d_gene: NA
abundance: NA
CDR3aa: CASSEWANYGYTF
CDR3nt: TGTGCCAGCAGCGAGTGGGCCAACTATGGCTACACCTTC

j_gene: TRBJ2-7
v_gene: TRBV6-5
d_gene: NA
abundance: NA
CDR3aa: CASSAGPSSYEQYF
CDR3nt: TGTGCCAGCAGTGCAGGGCCGAGCTCCTACGAGCAGTACTTC

j_gene: TRBJ2-7
v_gene: TRBV7-9
d_gene: TRBD1
abundance: NA
CDR3aa: CASSLAQGALNEQYF
CDR3nt: TGTGCCAGCAGCTTGGCGCAGGGGGCGCTTAACGAGCAGTACTTC

j_gene: TRBJ2-5
v_gene: TRBV7-9
d_gene: NA
abundance: NA
CDR3aa: CASSKTGYQETQYF
CDR3nt: TGTGCCAGCAGCAAGACAGGCTACCAAGAGACCCAGTACTTC

j_gene: TRBJ2-5
v_gene: TRBV18
d_gene: TRBD1
abundance: few
CDR3aa: CASSPPGVQRQGEGETQYF
CDR3nt: TGTGCCAGCTCACCACCTGGGGTCCAACGACAGGGTGAAGGAGAGACCCAGTACTTC

j_gene: TRBJ2-1
v_gene: TRBV4-3
d_gene: TRBD1
abundance: NA
CDR3aa: CASSQGVGQGASYNEQFF
CDR3nt: TGCGCCAGCAGCCAAGGAGTGGGACAGGGGGCCTCCTACAATGAGCAGTTCTTC

j_gene: TRBJ2-2
v_gene: TRBV7-2
d_gene: NA
abundance: NA
CDR3aa: CASSLVGPETGELFF
CDR3nt: TGTGCCAGCAGCTTAGTGGGGCCGGAGACCGGGGAGCTGTTTTTT

j_gene: TRBJ1-1
v_gene: TRBV19
d_gene: NA
abundance: NA
CDR3aa: CASSPGGGWNEAFF
CDR3nt: TGTGCCAGTAGCCCGGGAGGCGGCTGGAACGAAGCTTTCTTT

j_gene: TRBJ1-6
v_gene: TRBV14
d_gene: NA
abundance: NA
CDR3aa: CASSKTGINSPLHF
CDR3nt: TGTGCCAGCAGCAAAACAGGGATCAATTCACCCCTCCACTTT

j_gene: TRBJ2-7
v_gene: TRBV7-6
d_gene: NA
abundance: NA
CDR3aa: CASSLVTRDEQYF
CDR3nt: TGTGCCAGCAGCTTAGTCACCAGGGACGAGCAGTACTTC

j_gene: TRBJ1-1
v_gene: TRBV7-9
d_gene: TRBD1
abundance: once
CDR3aa: CASSQKLTGRNTEAFF
CDR3nt: TGTGCCAGCAGCCAAAAACTGACAGGGCGGAACACTGAAGCTTTCTTT

j_gene: TRBJ2-1
v_gene: TRBV18
d_gene: TRBD2
abundance: NA
CDR3aa: CASSPQRGAYNEQFF
CDR3nt: TGTGCCAGCTCACCTCAGCGGGGGGCATACAATGAGCAGTTCTTC

j_gene: TRBJ2-7
v_gene: TRBV7-9
d_gene: TRBD1
abundance: NA
CDR3aa: CASSLVGATGFSYEQYF
CDR3nt: TGTGCCAGCAGCTTAGTAGGGGCGACAGGGTTCTCCTACGAGCAGTACTTC

j_gene: TRBJ1-6
v_gene: TRBV5-1
d_gene: TRBD1
abundance: NA
CDR3aa: CASSLAGQGRSPLHF
CDR3nt: TGCGCCAGCAGCTTGGCGGGACAGGGAAGATCACCCCTCCACTTT

j_gene: TRBJ1-5
v_gene: TRBV19
d_gene: NA
abundance: once
CDR3aa: CASSTVKNQPQHF
CDR3nt: TGTGCCAGTAGTACCGTAAAAAATCAGCCCCAGCATTTT

j_gene: TRBJ2-3
v_gene: TRBV10-3
d_gene: TRBD2
abundance: NA
CDR3aa: CATGLAGPDTQYF
CDR3nt: TGTGCCACAGGACTAGCGGGGCCCGATACGCAGTATTTT

j_gene: TRBJ2-7
v_gene: TRBV15
d_gene: TRBD1
abundance: NA
CDR3aa: CATSIDRVNAYEQYF
CDR3nt: TGTGCCACCAGCATAGACAGGGTTAATGCCTACGAGCAGTACTTC

j_gene: TRBJ1-1
v_gene: TRBV18
d_gene: NA
abundance: NA
CDR3aa: CASSSARENTEAFF
CDR3nt: TGTGCCAGCTCTTCCGCGAGGGAGAACACTGAAGCTTTCTTT

j_gene: TRBJ1-2
v_gene: TRBV7-3
d_gene: TRBD1
abundance: NA
CDR3aa: CASSQGQGVSGYTF
CDR3nt: TGTGCCAGCAGCCAGGGACAGGGGGTTAGTGGCTACACCTTC

j_gene: TRBJ1-2
v_gene: TRBV29-1
d_gene: NA
abundance: NA
CDR3aa: CSVVQGYGYTF
CDR3nt: TGCAGCGTTGTTCAGGGTTATGGCTACACCTTC

j_gene: TRBJ2-1
v_gene: TRBV5-1
d_gene: NA
abundance: once
CDR3aa: CASSEETYNEQFF
CDR3nt: TGCGCCAGCAGCGAGGAAACCTACAATGAGCAGTTCTTC

j_gene: TRBJ1-1
v_gene: TRBV7-9
d_gene: NA
abundance: few
CDR3aa: CASSLARISTEAFF
CDR3nt: TGTGCCAGCAGCTTAGCCAGGATATCGACTGAAGCTTTCTTT

j_gene: TRBJ1-1
v_gene: TRBV7-3
d_gene: TRBD1
abundance: once
CDR3aa: CASSSTGPLNTEAFF
CDR3nt: TGTGCCAGCAGCTCGACAGGGCCCTTGAACACTGAAGCTTTCTTT

j_gene: TRBJ1-2
v_gene: TRBV16
d_gene: NA
abundance: NA
CDR3aa: CASSLGQSYGYTF
CDR3nt: TGTGCCAGCAGCCTAGGACAGTCCTATGGCTACACCTTC

j_gene: TRBJ2-3
v_gene: TRBV5-5
d_gene: NA
abundance: NA
CDR3aa: CASSLGQVVSTDTQYF
CDR3nt: TGTGCCAGCAGCTTGGGACAGGTCGTTAGCACAGATACGCAGTATTTT

j_gene: TRBJ1-1
v_gene: TRBV6-4
d_gene: NA
abundance: NA
CDR3aa: CASSEGRNTEAFF
CDR3nt: TGTGCCAGCAGTGAGGGCAGGAACACTGAGGCTTTCTTT

j_gene: TRBJ1-2
v_gene: TRBV7-3
d_gene: TRBD1
abundance: NA
CDR3aa: CASRRGTGDGYTF
CDR3nt: TGTGCCAGCAGACGGGGGACAGGGGATGGCTACACCTTC

j_gene: TRBJ1-1
v_gene: TRBV25-1
d_gene: NA
abundance: once
CDR3aa: CASSESVNTEAFF
CDR3nt: TGTGCCAGCAGTGAATCCGTGAACACTGAAGCTTTCTTT

j_gene: TRBJ1-1
v_gene: TRBV18
d_gene: NA
abundance: NA
CDR3aa: CASSPPGLQGRSEAFF
CDR3nt: TGTGCCAGCTCACCACCGGGGTTGCAGGGAAGGTCTGAAGCTTTCTTT

j_gene: TRBJ1-2
v_gene: TRBV5-5
d_gene: NA
abundance: NA
CDR3aa: CASSLGQANLYGYTF
CDR3nt: TGTGCCAGCAGCTTGGGACAGGCGAATCTCTATGGCTACACCTTC

j_gene: TRBJ1-1
v_gene: TRBV11-2
d_gene: NA
abundance: NA
CDR3aa: CASSRTGLNTEAFF
CDR3nt: TGTGCCAGCAGCCGAACAGGCTTGAACACTGAAGCTTTCTTT

j_gene: TRBJ2-5
v_gene: TRBV28
d_gene: NA
abundance: NA
CDR3aa: CASSSTGLAQETQYF
CDR3nt: TGTGCCAGCAGTTCCACCGGACTGGCTCAAGAGACCCAGTACTTC

j_gene: TRBJ1-3
v_gene: TRBV5-1
d_gene: TRBD1
abundance: NA
CDR3aa: CASSLRQGSPGNTIYF
CDR3nt: TGCGCCAGCAGCCTCCGACAGGGGAGTCCTGGAAACACCATATATTTT

j_gene: TRBJ1-2
v_gene: TRBV4-3
d_gene: NA
abundance: NA
CDR3aa: CASSQDLGQGLSYGYTF
CDR3nt: TGCGCCAGCAGCCAAGATCTAGGTCAGGGGCTTAGCTATGGCTACACCTTC

j_gene: TRBJ2-2
v_gene: TRBV19
d_gene: NA
abundance: NA
CDR3aa: CASSVQMPGELFF
CDR3nt: TGTGCCAGTAGTGTCCAGATGCCCGGGGAGCTGTTTTTT

j_gene: TRBJ1-6
v_gene: TRBV5-6
d_gene: NA
abundance: NA
CDR3aa: CASSFLEQLNSPLHF
CDR3nt: TGTGCCAGCAGCTTTCTCGAACAGTTGAATTCACCCCTCCACTTT